This entry features one T cell receptor (beta chain) sequence. Other DNA variants within this sample encode the same CDR3. The CDR3 is 15 amino acids. Germline assignment: CDR1 SGHTA and CDR2 FQGNSA. The trim removed 3 bases at V and 8 bases at J, leaving 7 bases unmatched. This sample was included in a study of blood T cell repertoires in COVID-19. As for the study in general: Whether acute or convalescent, the COVID-19 samples came from the United States, Italy and Spain.

Produced via immunoSEQ multiplex PCR; TCRdb's table is partial and in-frame only. This table holds 180,000 or so clones, roughly 90% found once. Sequencing was done on a sample of peripheral blood. The V call is TRBV7-2, the J call TRBJ2-1, with TRBD2 matching 10 bases. The sequence was obtained from a man in his forties or fifties with acute or convalescent COVID-19. The CDR3 sequence: CASSLGLAGVDEQFF. CDR3 DNA sequence: TGTGCCAGCAGCTTGGGGCTAGCGGGGGTAGATGAGCAGTTCTTC. Full variable domain (missing parts from reference TRBV7-2 and TRBJ2-1): GAGVSQSPSNKVTEKGKDVELRCDPISGHTALYWYRQSLGQGLEFLIYFQGNSAPDKSGLPSDRFSAERTGGSVSTLTIQRTQQEDSAVYLCASSLGLAGVDEQFFGPGTRLTVL.